What follows describes a single T cell receptor beta chain. The data were obtained in a study of T-cell memory formation after mild COVID-19. Germline V gives CDR1 MNHEY, CDR2 SVGEGT. V shed 0 bases and J 6 bases; nucleotides not matched to a gene: 0. CDR3 size: 14 residues. TCRdb reprocessed the 5' RACE reads with MiXCR, giving one entry per CDR3 protein. Of more than 15,000 distinct CDR3 sequences listed, roughly 25% are singletons. The TCR originated in a man between 18 and 35 years old who had mild COVID-19 (a few samples of this study predate the infection). Cell type and time point are not known. The chain employs TRBV6-2 or TRBV6-3 and TRBJ2-1, with TRBD1 matching over 9 bases. The sequenced sample was PBMCs or a T cell subset sorted from them (not recorded which). The CDR3 sequence: CASSYSTGGNEQFF. DNA for the CDR3: TGTGCCAGCAGTTACTCGACAGGGGGCAATGAGCAGTTCTTC.